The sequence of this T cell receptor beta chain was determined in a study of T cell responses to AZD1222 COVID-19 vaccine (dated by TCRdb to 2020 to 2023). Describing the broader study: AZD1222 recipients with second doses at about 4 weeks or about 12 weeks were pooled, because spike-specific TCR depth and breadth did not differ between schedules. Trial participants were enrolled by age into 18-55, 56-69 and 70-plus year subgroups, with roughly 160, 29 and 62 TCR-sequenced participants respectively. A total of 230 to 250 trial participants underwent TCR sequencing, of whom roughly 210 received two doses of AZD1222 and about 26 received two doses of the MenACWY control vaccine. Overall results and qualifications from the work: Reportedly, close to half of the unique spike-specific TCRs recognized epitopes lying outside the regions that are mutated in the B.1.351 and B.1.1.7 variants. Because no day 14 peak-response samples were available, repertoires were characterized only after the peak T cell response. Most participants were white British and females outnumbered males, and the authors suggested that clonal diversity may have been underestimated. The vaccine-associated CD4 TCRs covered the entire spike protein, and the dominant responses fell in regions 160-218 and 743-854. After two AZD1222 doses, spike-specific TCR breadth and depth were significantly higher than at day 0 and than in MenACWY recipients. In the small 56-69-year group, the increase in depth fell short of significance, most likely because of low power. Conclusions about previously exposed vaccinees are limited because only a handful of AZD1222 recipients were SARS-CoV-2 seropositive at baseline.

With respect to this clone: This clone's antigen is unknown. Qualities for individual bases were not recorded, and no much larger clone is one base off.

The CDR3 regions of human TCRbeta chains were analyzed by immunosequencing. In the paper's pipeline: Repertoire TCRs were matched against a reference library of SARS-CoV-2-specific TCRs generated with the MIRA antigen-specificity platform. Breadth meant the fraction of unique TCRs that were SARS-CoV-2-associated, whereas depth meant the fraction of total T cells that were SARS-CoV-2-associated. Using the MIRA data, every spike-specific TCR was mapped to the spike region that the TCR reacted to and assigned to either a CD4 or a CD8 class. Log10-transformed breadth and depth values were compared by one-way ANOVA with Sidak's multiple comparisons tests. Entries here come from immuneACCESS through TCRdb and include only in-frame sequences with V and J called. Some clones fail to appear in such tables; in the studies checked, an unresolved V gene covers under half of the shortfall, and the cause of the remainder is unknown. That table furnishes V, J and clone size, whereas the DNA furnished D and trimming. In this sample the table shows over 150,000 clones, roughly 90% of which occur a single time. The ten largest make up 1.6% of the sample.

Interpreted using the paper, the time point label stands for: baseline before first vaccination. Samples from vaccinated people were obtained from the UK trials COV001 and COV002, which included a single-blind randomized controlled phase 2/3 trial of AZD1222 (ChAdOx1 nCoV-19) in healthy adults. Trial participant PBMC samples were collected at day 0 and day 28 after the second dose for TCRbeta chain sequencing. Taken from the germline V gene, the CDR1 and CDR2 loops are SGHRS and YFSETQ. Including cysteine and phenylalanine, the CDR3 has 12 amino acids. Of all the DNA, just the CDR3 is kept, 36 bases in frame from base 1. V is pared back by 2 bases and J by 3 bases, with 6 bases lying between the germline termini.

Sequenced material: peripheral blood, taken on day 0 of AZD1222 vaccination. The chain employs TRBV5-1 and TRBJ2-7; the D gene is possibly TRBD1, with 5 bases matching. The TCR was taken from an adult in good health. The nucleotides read TGCGCCAGCAGCTTCCAGGGCTACGAGCAGTACTTC. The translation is CASSFQGYEQYF.